Here is one TCR beta chain with its context. This sample is drawn from a study of blood T cell repertoires in COVID-19. V was cut by 6 bases and J by 1 base, with 7 bases left in between. Germline loops: CDR1 MNHEY, CDR2 SVGEGT. The CDR3 covers 12 residues. Clones were read by immunoSEQ multiplex PCR, and TCRdb kept only the in-frame ones, dropping some. Seen here are approximately 280,000 clones, around 90% observed once, and the top ten hold about 1.7%. Sequencing was performed on PBMCs or T cells enriched from blood (not recorded which). This sequence was found in a woman between 18 and 29 years old with acute COVID-19. The gene calls are TRBV6-2 or TRBV6-3 and TRBJ2-7; D gene ambiguous. CDR3 bases: TGTGCCAGCAGCCCCTTTTCCTACGAGCAGTACTTC. The encoded protein is CASSPFSYEQYF.